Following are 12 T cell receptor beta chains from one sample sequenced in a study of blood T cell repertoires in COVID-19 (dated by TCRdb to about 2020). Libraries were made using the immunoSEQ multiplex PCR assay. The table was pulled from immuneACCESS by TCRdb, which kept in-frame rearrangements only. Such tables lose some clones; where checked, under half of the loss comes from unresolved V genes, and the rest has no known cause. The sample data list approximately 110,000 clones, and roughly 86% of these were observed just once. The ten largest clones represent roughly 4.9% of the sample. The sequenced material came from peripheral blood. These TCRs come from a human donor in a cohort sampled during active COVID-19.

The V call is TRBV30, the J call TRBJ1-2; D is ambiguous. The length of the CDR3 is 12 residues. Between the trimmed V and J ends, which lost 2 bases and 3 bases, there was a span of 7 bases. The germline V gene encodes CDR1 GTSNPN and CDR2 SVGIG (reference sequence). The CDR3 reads CAWSYGDYGYTF. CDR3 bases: TGTGCCTGGAGTTACGGGGACTATGGCTACACCTTC.

CDR3 coding DNA: TGCAGCGTCGGGCACACGGGGGATCAGCCCCAGCATTTT. Translation gives CSVGHTGDQPQHF. This chain joins TRBV29-1 and TRBJ1-5, with TRBD1 as a possible D gene (5 bases). The germline V and J ends were trimmed by 6 bases and 5 bases, with 14 bases remaining between them. The CDR3 length is 13 residues. The germline V gene has CDR1 SQVTM and CDR2 ANQGSEA. The full variable domain, in which reference TRBV29-1 and TRBJ1-5 provide the parts outside the CDR3, is SAVISQKPSRDICQRGTSLTIQCQVDSQVTMMFWYRQQPGQSLTLIATANQGSEATYESGFVIDKFPISRPNLTFSTLTVSNMSPEDSSIYLCSVGHTGDQPQHFGDGTRLSIL.

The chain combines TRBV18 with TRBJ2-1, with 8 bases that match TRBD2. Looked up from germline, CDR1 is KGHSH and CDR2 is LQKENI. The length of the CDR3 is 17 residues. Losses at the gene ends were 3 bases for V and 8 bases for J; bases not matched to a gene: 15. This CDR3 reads CASSPIGGLASGYEQFF. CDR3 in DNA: TGTGCCAGCTCACCTATCGGTGGACTAGCCTCTGGCTATGAGCAGTTCTTC.

The CDR3 DNA reads TGCGCCAGCAGGGAGGGGGCGGATACGCAGTATTTT. It yields the protein CASREGADTQYF. V is TRBV5-1 and J is TRBJ2-3; a weak D match, TRBD1 (7 bases). The CDR3 has 12 amino acids. Germline V lookup: CDR1 SGHRS, CDR2 YFSETQ. The V end lost 5 bases, the J end lost 6 bases, and 10 bases lay between the germline ends.

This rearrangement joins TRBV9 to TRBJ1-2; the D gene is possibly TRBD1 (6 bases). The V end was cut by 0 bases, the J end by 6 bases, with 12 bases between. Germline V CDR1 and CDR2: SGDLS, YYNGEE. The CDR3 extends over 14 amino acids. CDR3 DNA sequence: TGTGCCAGCAGCGTAGCCTCAGGGGCGGATGGCTACACCTTC. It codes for CASSVASGADGYTF.

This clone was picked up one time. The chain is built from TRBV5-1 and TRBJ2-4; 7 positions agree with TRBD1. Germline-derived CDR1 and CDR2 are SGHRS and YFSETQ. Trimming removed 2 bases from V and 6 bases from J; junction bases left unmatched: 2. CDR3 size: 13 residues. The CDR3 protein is CASSLGGTNIQYF. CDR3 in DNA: TGCGCCAGCAGCTTAGGGGGCACAAACATTCAGTACTTC.

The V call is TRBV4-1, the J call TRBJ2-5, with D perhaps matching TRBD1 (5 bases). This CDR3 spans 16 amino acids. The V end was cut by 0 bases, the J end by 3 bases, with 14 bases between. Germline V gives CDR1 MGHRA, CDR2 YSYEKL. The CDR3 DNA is TGCGCCAGCAGCCAAGATCGCAGGGCCCGGGAAGAGACCCAGTACTTC. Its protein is CASSQDRRAREETQYF.

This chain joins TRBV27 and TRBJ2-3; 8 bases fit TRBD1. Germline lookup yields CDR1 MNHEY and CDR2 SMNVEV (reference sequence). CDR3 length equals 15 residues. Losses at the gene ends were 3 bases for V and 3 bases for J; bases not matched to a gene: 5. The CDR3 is CASSFQGARTDTQYF. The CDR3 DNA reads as TGTGCCAGCAGTTTCCAGGGGGCGCGGACAGATACGCAGTATTTT.

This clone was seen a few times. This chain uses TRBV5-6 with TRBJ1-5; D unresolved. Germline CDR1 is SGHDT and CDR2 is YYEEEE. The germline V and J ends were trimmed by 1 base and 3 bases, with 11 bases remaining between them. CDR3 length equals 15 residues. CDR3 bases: TGTGCCAGCAGCTTGTTCGGGGTCTTCAATCAGCCCCAGCATTTT. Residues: CASSLFGVFNQPQHF.

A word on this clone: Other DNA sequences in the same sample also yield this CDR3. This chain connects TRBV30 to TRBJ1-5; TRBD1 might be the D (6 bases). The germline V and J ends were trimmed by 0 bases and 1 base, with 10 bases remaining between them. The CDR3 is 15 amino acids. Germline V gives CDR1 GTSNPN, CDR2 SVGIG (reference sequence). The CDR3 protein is CAWSVRGFSNQPQHF. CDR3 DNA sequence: TGTGCCTGGAGTGTGAGGGGGTTCAGCAATCAGCCCCAGCATTTT.

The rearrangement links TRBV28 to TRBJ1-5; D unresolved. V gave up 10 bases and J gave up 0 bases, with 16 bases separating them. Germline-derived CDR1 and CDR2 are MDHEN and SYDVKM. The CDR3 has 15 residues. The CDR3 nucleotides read TGTGCCACCGAGAGGGCGGAAAATAGCAATCAGCCCCAGCATTTT. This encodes CATERAENSNQPQHF. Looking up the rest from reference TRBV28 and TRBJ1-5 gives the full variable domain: DVKVTQSSRYLVKRTGEKVFLECVQDMDHENMFWYRQDPGLGLRLIYFSYDVKMKEKGDIPEGYSVSREKKERFSLILESASTNQTSMYLCATERAENSNQPQHFGDGTRLSIL.

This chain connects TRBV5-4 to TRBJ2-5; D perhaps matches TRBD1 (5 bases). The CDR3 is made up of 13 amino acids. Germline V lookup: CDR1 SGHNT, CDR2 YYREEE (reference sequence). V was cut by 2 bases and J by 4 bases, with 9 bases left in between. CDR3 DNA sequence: TGTGCCAGCAGCTTCCAGGGCGGAGAGACCCAGTACTTC. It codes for CASSFQGGETQYF.